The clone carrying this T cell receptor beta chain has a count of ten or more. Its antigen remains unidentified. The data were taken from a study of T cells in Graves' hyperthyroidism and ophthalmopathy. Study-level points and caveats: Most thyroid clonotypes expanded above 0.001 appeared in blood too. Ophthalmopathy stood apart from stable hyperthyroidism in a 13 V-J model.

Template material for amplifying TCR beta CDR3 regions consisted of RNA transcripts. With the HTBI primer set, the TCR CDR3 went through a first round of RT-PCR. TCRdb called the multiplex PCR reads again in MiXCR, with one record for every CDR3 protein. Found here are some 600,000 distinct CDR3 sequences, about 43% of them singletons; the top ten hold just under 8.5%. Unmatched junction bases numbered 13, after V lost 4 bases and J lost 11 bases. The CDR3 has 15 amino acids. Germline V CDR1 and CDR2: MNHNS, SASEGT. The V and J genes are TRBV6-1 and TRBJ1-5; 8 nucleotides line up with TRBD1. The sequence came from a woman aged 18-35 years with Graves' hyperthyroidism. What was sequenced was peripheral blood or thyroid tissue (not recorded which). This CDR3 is CASSAGDRRCLSQHF. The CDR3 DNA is TGTGCCAGCAGTGCCGGGGACAGGCGGTGTCTGTCCCAGCATTTT.